This is a list of T cell receptor beta chains from one sample in a study of blood T cell repertoires in COVID-19. The data were produced by immunoSEQ multiplex PCR, yet TCRdb's version contains in-frame clones alone and is incomplete. This table has around 72,000 clones, 81% appearing once. Sequenced input: peripheral blood. The receptors stem from a woman in her 70s with acute or convalescent COVID-19. Each CDR3 is given with its conserved first and last residue. The D gene is left open where the match is weak. The size entry is marked missing in some rows and otherwise reads once, few, many or a size class.

abundance	v_gene	j_gene	len	d_gene	CDR3nt	CDR3aa
NA	TRBV5-5	TRBJ1-6	18	TRBD1	TGTGCCAGCAGCTTGGTCCTGCAGGGGGCCGGCTATAATTCACCCCTCCACTTT	CASSLVLQGAGYNSPLHF
NA	TRBV6-1	TRBJ2-1	14	NA	TGTGCCAGCAGTGAACCAGGCGGGTTCAATGAGCAGTTCTTC	CASSEPGGFNEQFF
NA	TRBV5-1	TRBJ2-5	15	TRBD2	TGCGCCAGCAGCTATTCGGGAGGGCCTACCGAGACCCAGTACTTC	CASSYSGGPTETQYF
NA	TRBV14	TRBJ2-5	17	NA	TGTGCCAGCAGCCGCGCCCAATCCAGGGCTCCCGGGGAGACCCAGTACTTC	CASSRAQSRAPGETQYF
NA	TRBV5-1	TRBJ1-2	15	TRBD1	TGCGCCAGCAGCTTTACCCTTCAGGGGGACTATGGCTACACCTTC	CASSFTLQGDYGYTF
NA	TRBV19	TRBJ1-5	13	NA	TGTGCCAGTAGACAGGCTAGCAATCAGCCCCAGCATTTT	CASRQASNQPQHF
NA	TRBV2	TRBJ2-4	18	TRBD2	TGTGCCAGCACGTCCGGGGTAGCGGGAGCACGAGGCAAAAACATTCAGTACTTC	CASTSGVAGARGKNIQYF
NA	TRBV3-1/TRBV3-2	TRBJ2-7	15	NA	TGTGCCAGCAGCCCGGACGGCAGGAGGGGCTACGAGCAGTACTTC	CASSPDGRRGYEQYF
NA	TRBV9	TRBJ1-6	17	TRBD1	TGTGCCAGCCAGCGACAGGGGGGAAACGGATATAATTCACCCCTCCACTTT	CASQRQGGNGYNSPLHF
NA	TRBV6-5	TRBJ2-7	13	TRBD1	TGTGCTGCTTCGACAGGGGGCTCCTACGAGCAGTACTTC	CAASTGGSYEQYF
NA	TRBV10-3	TRBJ1-2	12	TRBD1	TGTGCCACCACCGACAGGGGGCCTGGCTACACCTTC	CATTDRGPGYTF
NA	TRBV30	TRBJ1-2	13	TRBD1	TGTGCCTGGACTCTCCGGGACAGCTATGACTACACCTTC	CAWTLRDSYDYTF
once	TRBV28	TRBJ2-2	11	NA	TGTGCCAGCAGAACTCCCGGGGAGCTGTTTTTT	CASRTPGELFF
NA	TRBV6-5	TRBJ2-7	11	NA	TGTGCCAGCAGTCTACTCTACGAGCAGTACTTC	CASSLLYEQYF
few	TRBV10-2	TRBJ2-7	12	NA	TGCGCCAGCAGTGACAAAATCTACGAGCAGTACTTC	CASSDKIYEQYF
NA	TRBV27	TRBJ2-4	15	TRBD1	TGTGCCAGCAGTTCGGACAGGGAGGCCAAAAACATTCAGTACTTC	CASSSDREAKNIQYF
NA	TRBV10-3	TRBJ1-2	15	TRBD1	TGTGCCATCAGGATCCCGGGACAGGGGGCAGGAGGCTACACCTTC	CAIRIPGQGAGGYTF